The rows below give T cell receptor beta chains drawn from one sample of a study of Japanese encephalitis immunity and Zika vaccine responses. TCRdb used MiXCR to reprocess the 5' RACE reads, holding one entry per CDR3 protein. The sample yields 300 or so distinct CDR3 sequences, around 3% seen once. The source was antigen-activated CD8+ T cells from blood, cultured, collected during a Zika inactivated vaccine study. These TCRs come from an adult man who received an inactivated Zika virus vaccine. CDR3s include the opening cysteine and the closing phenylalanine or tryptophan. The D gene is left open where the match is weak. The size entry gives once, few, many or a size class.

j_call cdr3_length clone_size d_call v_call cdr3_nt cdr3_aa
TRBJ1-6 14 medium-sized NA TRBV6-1 TGTGCCAGCAGTGAGACAACCGATAATTCACCCCTCCACTTT CASSETTDNSPLHF
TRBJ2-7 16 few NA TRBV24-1 TGTGCCACCAGTGATTTGGGCAGGCCCAGCTCCTACGAGCAGTACTTC CATSDLGRPSSYEQYF
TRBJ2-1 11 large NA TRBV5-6 TGTGCCAGCAGCAATCAAGGTGAGCAGTTCTTC CASSNQGEQFF
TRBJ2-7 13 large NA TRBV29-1 TGCAGCGTTGGAGAAGGGAATTCCTACGAGCAGTACTTC CSVGEGNSYEQYF
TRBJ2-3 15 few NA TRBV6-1 TGTGCCAGCGAGAACCCGGGGATACACACAGATACGCAGTATTTT CASENPGIHTDTQYF
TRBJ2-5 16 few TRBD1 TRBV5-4 TGTGCCAGCAGCGACCGGGACAGGGAAATCCAAGAGACCCAGTACTTC CASSDRDREIQETQYF
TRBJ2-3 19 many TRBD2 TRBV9 TGTGCCAGCAGCGTAGTTGGTCTAGCGGGGGACCCAAGCACAGATACGCAGTATTTT CASSVVGLAGDPSTDTQYF
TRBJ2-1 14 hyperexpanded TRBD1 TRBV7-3 TGTGCCAGCAGCTTCGGGACAGGGGGCAATGAGCAGTTCTTC CASSFGTGGNEQFF
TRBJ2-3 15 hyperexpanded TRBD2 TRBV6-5 TGTGCCAGCAGCGGGACTAGCGGGGGAACAGATACGCAGTATTTT CASSGTSGGTDTQYF
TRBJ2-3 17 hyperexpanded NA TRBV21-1 TGTGCCAGCAGCAAAGTTCCGACGGACAGAGTTACAGATACGCAGTATTTT CASSKVPTDRVTDTQYF
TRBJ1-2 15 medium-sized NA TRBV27 TGTGCCAGCAGTTTATATGCAGGGGCCGTCTATGGCTACACCTTC CASSLYAGAVYGYTF
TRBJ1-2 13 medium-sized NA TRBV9 TGTGCCAGCAGCGTAGGAGGGGACTATGGCTACACCTTC CASSVGGDYGYTF
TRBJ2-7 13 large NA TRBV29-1 TGCAGCGTTGGGCAAGGGAACTCCTACGAGCAGTACTTC CSVGQGNSYEQYF
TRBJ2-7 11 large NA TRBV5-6 TGTGCCAGCAGCACAGGAGTCGAGCAGTACTTC CASSTGVEQYF
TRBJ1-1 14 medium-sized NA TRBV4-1 TGCGCCAGCACCCCACAGGGAGGAAGGACTGAAGCTTTCTTT CASTPQGGRTEAFF
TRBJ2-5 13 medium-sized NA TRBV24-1 TGTGCCACCAGTGGGGACAACCAAGAGACCCAGTACTTC CATSGDNQETQYF